Here is one TCR beta chain with its context. The specificity of this receptor is unknown. Base qualities are missing; no much larger clone stands one base away. Taken from the germline V gene (reference sequence), the CDR1 and CDR2 loops are LNHDA and SQIVND. Trimming takes 4 bases from V and 3 bases from J, and the germline ends sit 8 bases apart. Taken from cysteine to phenylalanine, the CDR3 has 13 residues. Just the 39-base CDR3 DNA is kept, in frame starting at base 1. This sample was taken from a study of T cells in Graves' hyperthyroidism and ophthalmopathy (dated by TCRdb to about 2019). As for the study more broadly: Peripheral blood samples were taken at initial diagnosis, before any treatment was given. To identify distinguishing TCR V-J signatures, a discovery cohort of around 100 patients was used, comprising 43 with Graves' ophthalmopathy and 57 with stable Graves' hyperthyroidism. An independent validation cohort of 18 to 20 hyperthyroidism patients and 17 patients who later progressed to ophthalmopathy tested prospective prediction of ophthalmopathy. The approximately 90 discovery patients were randomly split 7:3 into training and test sets. The study also compared thyroid tissue and blood T-cell repertoires from 6 or 7 Graves' hyperthyroidism patients. Following sampling, methimazole starting at 30 mg daily was given to hyperthyroidism patients, and high-dose intravenous methylprednisolone was given to ophthalmopathy patients. TCR Vbeta CDR3 sequencing of 130 to 150 peripheral blood samples (over 40 ophthalmopathy, 75 or so hyperthyroidism and around 17 progressor patients) is reported in the paper.

The TCR beta CDR3 regions were amplified from the RNA transcripts. The first round of RT-PCR for the TCR CDR3 was performed with the HTBI primer set and the Qiagen OneStep RT-PCR kit. Libraries were constructed in a second round of multiplex PCR, after which size selection and purification were performed. Libraries were sequenced paired-end with 100 bp reads on an Illumina HiSeq2000. The original pipeline was this. SOAPnuke was used to process the raw data, throwing out any read that contained adapters or uncalled bases, had a mean Phred below 15, or lacked an exact constant-primer or identifier match. COPE v1.2.5 was used to merge the high-quality paired reads, and each unique nucleotide sequence was defined as a clonotype. Clonotypes were aligned to IMGT TRBV, TRBD and TRBJ reference segments using MiTCR v1.1. Analysis was restricted to V-J combinations with a frequency above 0.0001, which covered about 99% of repertoires. The TCS score was defined as F50 (clonal expansion) divided by E x V (chaos), with BLOSUM62-based TCRdist calculated between CDR3 peptides within each V-J. Welch's t-statistics and random forest reduced 500 to 650 V-J features to 13, which were used in a naive Bayes classifier (R e1071). TCRdb reprocessing: public reads trimmed at Q25 with fastp, clones called with MiXCR, in-frame beta chains kept. Rows are combined by CDR3 protein, so each entry shows the most common genes and DNA. The V and J calls were determined by TCRdb, not by the authors. This sample comprises 550,000 to 600,000 distinct CDR3 sequences, 14% of them detected only once. The ten largest make up about 7% of the sample.

The paper's findings and limits, for the study overall: Sample size was not statistically predetermined, and investigators were not blinded to group allocation. In cross-validation, a model built on a 13 V-J signature told ophthalmopathy apart from stable hyperthyroidism with approximately 90% sensitivity and 81% to 82% specificity, and in testing the same model reached 80%/75%. In validation, the model predicted progression to ophthalmopathy a median of about 6 months before onset, with about 67% sensitivity and 72.22% specificity. Most expanded thyroid clonotypes (frequency above 0.001) were also detected in blood, a finding suggesting that blood repertoires may reflect thyroid immune responses.

Moderately to severely active disease, a Clinical Activity Score of at least 3, a NOSPECS grade of at least 4, and a duration under 3 months were present in ophthalmopathy patients. Exclusion was applied to patients with uncontrolled infections, other autoimmune diseases, pregnancy or lactation. Diagnoses were based on clinical symptoms, serum thyroxine and TRAb, thyroid ultrasound and orbital computed tomography. PBMCs were isolated from about 10 ml of fresh peripheral blood by Ficoll-Paque density gradient centrifugation. Trizol reagent was used to extract total RNA, and RNA quality was then checked on an Agilent 2100 Bioanalyzer.

The V and J genes are TRBV19 and TRBJ2-3; a weak D assignment points to TRBD2 (5 bases agree). Sample: blood. The clonotype originates from a young woman with Graves' ophthalmopathy. The sequenced DNA is TGTGCCAGTAGTAAAAGACTAACAGATACGCAGTATTTT. Translated, it gives CASSKRLTDTQYF.